Each of the 10 T cell receptor beta chains below was sequenced from the same sample in a study of T cell repertoires in cytomegalovirus infection (dated by TCRdb to between 2018 and 2020). Data came from an Illumina HiSeq 1500. In TCRdb, the public reads were trimmed at Q25 with fastp and aligned with MiXCR, with productive beta chains retained. One record per CDR3 amino acid sequence lists the most common genes and DNA. The sample table holds about 260,000 distinct CDR3 sequences, of which roughly an eighth were seen once. The ten biggest clones cover 8.5% to 9% of the sample. The sample taken for sequencing was PBMCs. The receptors originated from a human donor in good health (CMV status not recorded). Some clones in this sample may be carry-over from other donors' samples.

The chain carries TRBV12-3 or TRBV12-4 and TRBJ1-5, with 7 bases fitting TRBD1. This CDR3 has 15 residues. With 0 bases clipped from V and 5 bases from J, the junction kept 4 bases outside the gene matches. CDR3 nucleotide sequence: TGTGCCAGCAGTTTAGCCACAGGGGAGCATCAGCCCCAGCATTTT. It codes for CASSLATGEHQPQHF.

This clonotype showed up just a few times. The CDR3 sequence: CASSLGLANTGELFF. For the CDR3, the DNA is TGTGCCAGCAGCTTAGGGTTAGCGAACACCGGGGAGCTGTTTTTT. The V gene is TRBV7-3, the J gene TRBJ2-2; D gene uncertain. Trimming removed 2 bases from V and 0 bases from J, with 7 bases in between. There are 15 residues in the CDR3. CDR1 SGHTA and CDR2 FQGTGA come from the germline V gene.

This clonotype was recorded at least ten times. The rearrangement uses TRBV14 and TRBJ1-6; possible D gene TRBD1, 5 bases. V lost 4 bases, J lost 10 bases, and 14 bases lay in between. The germline gives CDR1 SGHDN, CDR2 FVKESK. The CDR3 spans 14 residues. The CDR3 DNA is TGTGCCAGCAGCCCGCAGGGTGTTGGCTCACCCCTCCACTTT. This gives the protein CASSPQGVGSPLHF.

In its sample, this clonotype was seen many times. This chain links TRBV7-2 with TRBJ2-7; D remains ambiguous. Germline-derived CDR1 and CDR2 are SGHTA and FQGNSA. The CDR3 is 13 residues long. V was shortened by 4 bases and J by 12 bases, with 19 bases between the two germline ends. The CDR3 DNA follows: TGTGCCAGCAGCTCGCCCCGGCTGCTAGGCTTGTACTTC. Protein: CASSSPRLLGLYF.

Many counts were recorded for this clonotype. V is TRBV15 and J is TRBJ1-1, with TRBD1 matching 9 bases. Germline V gene lookup returns CDR1 LNHNV and CDR2 YYDKDF (reference sequence). V was clipped by 5 bases and J by 4 bases; unmatched bases: 5. This CDR3 is 14 amino acids long. CDR3 loop: CATSWTGVGTEAFF. The CDR3, as DNA: TGTGCCACCAGCTGGACAGGGGTCGGCACTGAAGCTTTCTTT.

This clonotype has just one count. The rearrangement links TRBV6-1 to TRBJ2-1; tentatively, D is TRBD1 or TRBD2 (7 bases each). Germline values: CDR1 MNHNS, CDR2 SASEGT. The CDR3 is made up of 14 amino acids. Trimming took off 7 bases at V and 6 bases at J, with 16 bases between the two ends. The CDR3 sequence: CASTGGGPLNEQFF. As DNA, the CDR3 is TGTGCCAGCACAGGGGGAGGGCCTCTCAATGAGCAGTTCTTC.

This clonotype was found many times. The V call is TRBV7-2, the J call TRBJ2-1, with 8 bases that match TRBD2. The germline V gene has CDR1 SGHTA and CDR2 FQGNSA. Trimming took 3 bases from V and 6 from J; bases not matched to a gene: 10. The CDR3 has 16 amino acids. The CDR3 sequence is CASSLGATSGLNEQFF. Written as DNA, the CDR3 is TGTGCCAGCAGCTTGGGGGCAACTAGCGGTCTCAATGAGCAGTTCTTC.

This clonotype was recorded many times. The CDR3 DNA sequence: TGTGCCAGCAGACCTAACAGGGGCTACAATGAGCAGTTCTTC. This gives the protein CASRPNRGYNEQFF. This chain links TRBV12-3 or TRBV12-4 with TRBJ2-1; the match to TRBD1 covers 7 bases. The length of the CDR3 is 14 residues. V shed 6 bases and J 3 bases; nucleotides not matched to a gene: 5.

The gene calls are TRBV28 and TRBJ2-5; D is perhaps TRBD1 (5 bases). V was shortened by 5 bases and J by 1 base, with 11 bases between the two germline ends. Germline V gives CDR1 MDHEN, CDR2 SYDVKM. The CDR3 runs 14 residues. In nucleotides, the CDR3 is TGTGCCAGCAGTACCCTCGACAGCCAAGAGACCCAGTACTTC. As protein: CASSTLDSQETQYF.

There are many counts of this clonotype. CDR3 sequence (DNA): TGTGCCAGCAGCCCGGCGGGCCCCGGGGAGCTGTTTTTT. It is translated as CASSPAGPGELFF. The chain joins TRBV7-2 to TRBJ2-2; a possible D gene is TRBD2 (5 bases). There are 13 residues in the CDR3. V lost 5 bases, J lost 6 bases, and 10 bases lay in between. Germline CDR1 reads SGHTA; CDR2 reads FQGNSA.